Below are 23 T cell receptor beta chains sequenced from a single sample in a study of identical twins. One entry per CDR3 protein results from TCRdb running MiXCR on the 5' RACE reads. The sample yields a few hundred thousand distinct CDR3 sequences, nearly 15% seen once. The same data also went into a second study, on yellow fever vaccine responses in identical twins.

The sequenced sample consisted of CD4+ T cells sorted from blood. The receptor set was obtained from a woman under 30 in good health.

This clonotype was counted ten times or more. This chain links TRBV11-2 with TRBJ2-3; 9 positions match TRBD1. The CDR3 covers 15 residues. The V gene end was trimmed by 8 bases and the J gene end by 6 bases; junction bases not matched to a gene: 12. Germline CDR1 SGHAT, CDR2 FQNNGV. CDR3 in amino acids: CASSTGTGSGDTQYF. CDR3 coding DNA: TGTGCCAGCTCTACCGGGACAGGGTCTGGGGATACGCAGTATTTT.

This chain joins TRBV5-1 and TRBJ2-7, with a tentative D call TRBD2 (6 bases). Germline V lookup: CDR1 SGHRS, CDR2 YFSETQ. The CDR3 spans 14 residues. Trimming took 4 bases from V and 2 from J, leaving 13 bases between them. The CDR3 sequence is CASSEGTPAYEQYF. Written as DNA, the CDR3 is TGCGCCAGCAGCGAGGGGACTCCAGCCTACGAGCAGTACTTC.

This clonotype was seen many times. In nucleotides, the CDR3 is TGTGCCAGCAGTTTAAGGGACAGCTCCTACAATGAGCAGTTCTTC. Residues: CASSLRDSSYNEQFF. The chain joins TRBV12-3 or TRBV12-4 to TRBJ2-1; 7 nucleotides line up with TRBD1. The CDR3 contains 15 residues. J gave up 0 bases and V 2 bases, and 1 base lay outside the gene matches.

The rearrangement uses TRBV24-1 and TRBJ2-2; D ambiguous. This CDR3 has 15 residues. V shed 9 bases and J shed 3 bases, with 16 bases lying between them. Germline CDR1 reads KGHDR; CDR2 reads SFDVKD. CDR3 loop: CATREDGLHTGELFF. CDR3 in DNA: TGTGCCACCCGCGAGGATGGTTTGCACACCGGGGAGCTGTTTTTT.

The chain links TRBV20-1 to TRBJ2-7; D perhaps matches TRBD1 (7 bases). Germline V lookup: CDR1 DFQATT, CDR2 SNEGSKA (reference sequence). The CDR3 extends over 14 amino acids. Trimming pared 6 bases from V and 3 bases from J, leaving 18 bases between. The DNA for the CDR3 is TGCAGTGCCCAGAGGAGGGGACAGTACTACGAGCAGTACTTC. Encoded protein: CSAQRRGQYYEQYF.

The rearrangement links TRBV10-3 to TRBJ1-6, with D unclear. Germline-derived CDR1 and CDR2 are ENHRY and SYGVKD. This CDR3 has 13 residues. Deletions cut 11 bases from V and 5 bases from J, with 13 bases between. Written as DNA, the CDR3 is TGTGCCGTCGGTAGGCTTGATAATTCACCCCTCCACTTT. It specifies CAVGRLDNSPLHF.

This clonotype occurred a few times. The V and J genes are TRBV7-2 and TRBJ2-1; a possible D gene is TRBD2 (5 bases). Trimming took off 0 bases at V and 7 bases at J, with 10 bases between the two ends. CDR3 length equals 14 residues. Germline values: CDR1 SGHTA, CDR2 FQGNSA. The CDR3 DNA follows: TGTGCCAGCAGCTTAGCCCTAAAGCGGAATGAGCAGTTCTTC. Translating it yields CASSLALKRNEQFF.

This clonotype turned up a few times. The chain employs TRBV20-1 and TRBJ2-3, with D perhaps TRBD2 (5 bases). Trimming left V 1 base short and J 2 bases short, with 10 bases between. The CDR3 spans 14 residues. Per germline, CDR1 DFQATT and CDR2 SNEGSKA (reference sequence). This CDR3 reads CSARVPGITDTQYF. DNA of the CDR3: TGCAGTGCTAGAGTGCCCGGGATCACAGATACGCAGTATTTT.

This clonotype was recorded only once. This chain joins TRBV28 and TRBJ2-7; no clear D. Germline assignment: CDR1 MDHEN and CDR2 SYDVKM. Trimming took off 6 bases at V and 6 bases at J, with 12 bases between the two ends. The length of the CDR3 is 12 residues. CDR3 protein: CASSWASGEQYF. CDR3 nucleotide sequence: TGTGCCAGCAGCTGGGCCTCGGGCGAGCAGTACTTC.

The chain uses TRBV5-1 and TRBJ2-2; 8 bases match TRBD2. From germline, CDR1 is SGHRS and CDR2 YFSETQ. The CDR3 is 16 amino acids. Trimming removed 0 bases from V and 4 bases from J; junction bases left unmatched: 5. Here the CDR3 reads CASSLEGSGVTGELFF. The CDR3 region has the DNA TGCGCCAGCAGCTTGGAAGGTAGCGGGGTCACCGGGGAGCTGTTTTTT.

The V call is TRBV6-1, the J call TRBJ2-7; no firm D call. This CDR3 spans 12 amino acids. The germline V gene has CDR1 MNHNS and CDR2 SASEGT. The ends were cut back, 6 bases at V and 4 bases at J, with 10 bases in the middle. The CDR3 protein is CASSTDFYEQYF. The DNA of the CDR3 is TGTGCCAGCAGCACGGATTTTTACGAGCAGTACTTC.

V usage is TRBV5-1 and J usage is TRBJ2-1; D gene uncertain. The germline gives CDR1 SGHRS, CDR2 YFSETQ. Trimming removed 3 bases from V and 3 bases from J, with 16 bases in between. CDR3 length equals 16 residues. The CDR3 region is CASSSQIRAFYNEQFF. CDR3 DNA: TGCGCCAGCAGCTCGCAAATTAGGGCATTCTACAATGAGCAGTTCTTC. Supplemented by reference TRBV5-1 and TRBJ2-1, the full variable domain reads KAGVTQTPRYLIKTRGQQVTLSCSPISGHRSVSWYQQTPGQGLQFLFEYFSETQRNKGNFPGRFSGRQFSNSRSEMNVSTLELGDSALYLCASSSQIRAFYNEQFFGPGTRLTVL.

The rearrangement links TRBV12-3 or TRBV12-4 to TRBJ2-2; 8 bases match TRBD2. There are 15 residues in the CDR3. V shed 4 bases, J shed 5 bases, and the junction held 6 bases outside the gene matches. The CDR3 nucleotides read TGTGCCAGCAGTTACTTGGCGGGGGGAACCGGGGAGCTGTTTTTT. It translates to CASSYLAGGTGELFF.

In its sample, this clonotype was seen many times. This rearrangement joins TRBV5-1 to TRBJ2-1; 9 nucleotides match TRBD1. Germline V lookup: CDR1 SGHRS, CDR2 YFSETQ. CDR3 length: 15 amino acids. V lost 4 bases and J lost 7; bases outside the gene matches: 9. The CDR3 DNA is TGCGCCAGCAGCCACCGGGACAGGGTTAAGAATGAGCAGTTCTTC. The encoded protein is CASSHRDRVKNEQFF.

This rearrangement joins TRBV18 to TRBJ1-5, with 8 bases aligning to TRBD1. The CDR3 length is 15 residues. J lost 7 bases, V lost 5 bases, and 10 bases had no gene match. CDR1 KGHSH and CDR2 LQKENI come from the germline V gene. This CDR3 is CASSEQGAVGQPQHF. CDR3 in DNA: TGTGCCAGCTCAGAGCAGGGGGCTGTGGGGCAGCCCCAGCATTTT.

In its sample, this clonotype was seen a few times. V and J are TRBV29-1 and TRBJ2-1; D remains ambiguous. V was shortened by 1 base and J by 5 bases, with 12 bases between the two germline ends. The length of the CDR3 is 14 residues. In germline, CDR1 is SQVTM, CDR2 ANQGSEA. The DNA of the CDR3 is TGCAGCGTTGAAGGACGGGCTCGAAACAATGAGCAGTTCTTC. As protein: CSVEGRARNNEQFF.

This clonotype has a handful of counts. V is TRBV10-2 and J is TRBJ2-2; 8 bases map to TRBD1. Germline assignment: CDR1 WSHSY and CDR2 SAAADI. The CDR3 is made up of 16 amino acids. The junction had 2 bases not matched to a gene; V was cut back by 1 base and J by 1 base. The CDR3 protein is CASSEFGTGNTGELFF. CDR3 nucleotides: TGCGCCAGCAGTGAGTTCGGGACAGGGAACACCGGGGAGCTGTTTTTT.

The DNA for the CDR3 is TGTGCCAGCTTCGACAGCCGCCACGGGAGCCGAAATTCACCCCTCCACTTT. Its protein product is CASFDSRHGSRNSPLHF. The chain combines TRBV28 with TRBJ1-6; D is possibly TRBD1 (5 bases). The CDR3 length is 17 residues. Germline lookup yields CDR1 MDHEN and CDR2 SYDVKM. The germline V and J ends were trimmed by 8 bases and 7 bases, with 24 bases remaining between them.

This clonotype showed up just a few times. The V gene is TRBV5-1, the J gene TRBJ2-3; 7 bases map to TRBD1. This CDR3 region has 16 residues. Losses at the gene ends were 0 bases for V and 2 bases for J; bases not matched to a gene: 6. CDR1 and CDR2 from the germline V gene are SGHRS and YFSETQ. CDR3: CASSLGGTDLTDTQYF. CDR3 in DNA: TGCGCCAGCAGCTTGGGAGGGACAGATCTCACAGATACGCAGTATTTT.

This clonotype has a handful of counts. The CDR3 here is CATGARLAGVREQFF. The CDR3 DNA is TGTGCCACGGGAGCAAGACTAGCGGGAGTTCGGGAGCAGTTCTTC. The chain combines TRBV15 with TRBJ2-1, with 12 bases lining up with TRBD2. The CDR3 totals 15 residues. The ends lost 9 bases at V and 10 bases at J; junction bases unmatched: 13. Germline assignment: CDR1 LNHNV and CDR2 YYDKDF (reference sequence).

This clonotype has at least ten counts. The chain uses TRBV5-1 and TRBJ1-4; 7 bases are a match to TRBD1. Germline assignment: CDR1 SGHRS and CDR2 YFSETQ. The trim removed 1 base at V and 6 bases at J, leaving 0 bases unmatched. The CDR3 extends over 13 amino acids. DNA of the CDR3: TGCGCCAGCAGCTTGACAGGGGATGAAAAACTGTTTTTT. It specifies CASSLTGDEKLFF.

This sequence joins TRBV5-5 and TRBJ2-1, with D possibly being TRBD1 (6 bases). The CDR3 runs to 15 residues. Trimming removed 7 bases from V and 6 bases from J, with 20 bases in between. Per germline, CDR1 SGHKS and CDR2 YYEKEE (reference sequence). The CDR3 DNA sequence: TGTGCCAGCCGCCTTTTGCGACAACAGGGCAATGAGCAGTTCTTC. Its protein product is CASRLLRQQGNEQFF.

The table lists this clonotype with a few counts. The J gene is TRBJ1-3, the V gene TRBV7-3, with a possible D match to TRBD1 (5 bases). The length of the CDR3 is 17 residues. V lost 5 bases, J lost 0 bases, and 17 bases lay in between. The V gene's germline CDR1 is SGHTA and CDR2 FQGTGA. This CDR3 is CASSRDGGGYSGNTIYF. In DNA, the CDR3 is TGTGCCAGCAGCCGAGATGGGGGGGGGTACTCTGGAAACACCATATATTTT.